The rows below give T cell receptor beta chains drawn from one sample of a study of cytomegalovirus exposure and HLA in healthy donors. TCRdb keeps only in-frame clones here, not all; method: immunoSEQ multiplex PCR. This sample has over 200,000 clones; about 90% occur once, and the top ten carry roughly 0.38%. The material sequenced was PBMCs. All receptors come from a woman aged 18-29 years in good health and CMV-seronegative. Each CDR3 is given with its conserved first and last residue. The D gene is left open where the match is weak. Size is omitted from some rows. Given values are once, few, many or a class for expanded clones.

TRBJ1-5	TRBV10-2	.	.	TGCGCCAGCAGTGAGGGAGCAGACCAGCCCCAGCATTTT	CASSEGADQPQHF
TRBJ2-1	TRBV6-5	once	TRBD1	TGTGCCAGCAGCGCAGGGGGCGAAGGAGAGTTCTTC	CASSAGGEGEFF
TRBJ2-3	TRBV25-1	.	TRBD1	TGTGCCAGCAGTGGACCCAGGGGGCATAGAGATACGCAGTATTTT	CASSGPRGHRDTQYF
TRBJ1-2	TRBV9	.	.	TGTGCCAGCAGCGTAGGAGCTCCTAACTATGGCTACACCTTC	CASSVGAPNYGYTF
TRBJ1-2	TRBV6-1	once	.	TGTGCCAGCAGTGGGGGGGGGCTTGGCTACACCTTC	CASSGGGLGYTF
TRBJ2-5	TRBV14	.	.	TGTGCCAGCAGCTCGGGTGACACGTGGGGCGAGACCCAGTACTTC	CASSSGDTWGETQYF
TRBJ1-3	TRBV28	.	TRBD1	TGTGCCACCGGGACAGGGTTGATCTCTGGAAACACCATATATTTT	CATGTGLISGNTIYF
TRBJ1-1	TRBV7-2	.	.	TGTGCCAGCAGCCCGCCATCGCCACTGGAAGCTTTCTTT	CASSPPSPLEAFF
TRBJ2-6	TRBV19	.	.	TGTGCCAGTAGTTGGGGGGCTGGGGCCAACGTCCTGACTTTC	CASSWGAGANVLTF
TRBJ1-6	TRBV30	.	.	TGTGCCTGGGCCGACAGGAGATATAATTCACCCCTCCACTTT	CAWADRRYNSPLHF
TRBJ1-6	TRBV7-2	.	.	TGTGCCAGCAGCGCCGATCGTGGAGCGTATAATTCACCCCTCCACTTT	CASSADRGAYNSPLHF
TRBJ2-1	TRBV4-3	.	TRBD2	TGCGCCAGCAGCCAAGAGAATCGGGGGGTAACAAATGAGCAGTTCTTC	CASSQENRGVTNEQFF
TRBJ1-6	TRBV5-6	.	.	TGTGCCAGCAGCCCGACATCACATTCACCCCTCCACTTT	CASSPTSHSPLHF
TRBJ2-2	TRBV19	.	TRBD1	TGTGCCAGTAGTTATAGACCTAGGATCCGGGACAGGGAAACGAACACCGGGGAGCTGTTTTTT	CASSYRPRIRDRETNTGELFF
TRBJ2-7	TRBV28	.	TRBD2	TGTGCCAGCGGGGCGGGGGGCCCCCCTGACTACGAGCAGTACTTC	CASGAGGPPDYEQYF
TRBJ1-5	TRBV6-5	few	.	TGTGCCAGCAGTTACTCCGACATCGATCAGCCCCAGCATTTT	CASSYSDIDQPQHF
TRBJ2-7	TRBV5-8	.	TRBD1	TGTGCCAGCAGCGTCACAGGGGCCCCTTCCTACGAGCAGTACTTC	CASSVTGAPSYEQYF
TRBJ2-2	TRBV6-1	.	.	TGTGCCAGCAGTGACAGGTTCACCGGGGAGCTGTTTTTT	CASSDRFTGELFF
TRBJ1-4	TRBV10-2	.	TRBD1	TGCGCCAGCCAGACAGGGGGTCGTGAAAAACTGTTTTTT	CASQTGGREKLFF
TRBJ1-2	TRBV9	once	.	TGTGCCAGCAGCGTAGTAAGCGGGTACGGCTACACCTTC	CASSVVSGYGYTF
TRBJ1-6	TRBV5-6	.	.	TGTGCCAGCAGCCTGCGGACGGGACTTTCACCCCTCCACTTT	CASSLRTGLSPLHF
TRBJ2-1	TRBV27	.	.	TGTGCCAGCAGTCTGCGGGACCCCTCCTACAATGAGCAGTTCTTC	CASSLRDPSYNEQFF
TRBJ1-5	TRBV27	.	.	TGTGCCAGCAGTCCCTCGGACATGGGCTTACAGCCCCAGCATTTT	CASSPSDMGLQPQHF
TRBJ1-1	TRBV27	.	TRBD1	TGTGCCAGCAGTCCTCGGACAGGGGTCACTGAAGCTTTCTTT	CASSPRTGVTEAFF
TRBJ2-3	TRBV20-1	.	.	TGCAGTGCTCTCAGCACAGATACGCAGTATTTT	CSALSTDTQYF
TRBJ1-1	TRBV6-5	.	.	TGTGCCAGCAGTTACTCGATCACAGTTGAAGCTTTCTTT	CASSYSITVEAFF
TRBJ1-5	TRBV10-3	many	.	TGTGCCATCAGTGTATCCAGGGACAATCAGCCCCAGCATTTT	CAISVSRDNQPQHF
TRBJ2-1	TRBV4-1	.	.	TGCGCCAGCAGCCAAGGGCCCCCCCCTAGCGCCCTCCAGTTCTTC	CASSQGPPPSALQFF
TRBJ2-2	TRBV5-1	.	TRBD1	TGCGCCAGTGGGACAGGGGTTACCGGGGAGCTGTTTTTT	CASGTGVTGELFF
TRBJ1-5	TRBV5-1	.	.	TGCGCCAGCAGCTTCTCGGGAGGGAACAATCAGCCCCAGCATTTT	CASSFSGGNNQPQHF
TRBJ2-5	TRBV18	.	.	TGTGCCAGCTCATCAAGGACAGACTCCCAAGAGACCCAGTACTTC	CASSSRTDSQETQYF
TRBJ1-1	TRBV6-4	.	.	TGTGCCAGGGGGAGGGGGGAAGCTTTCTTT	CARGRGEAFF
TRBJ2-1	TRBV27	.	.	TGTGCCAGCAGTTTGGGAGGAGGGAACAATGAGCAGTTCTTC	CASSLGGGNNEQFF
TRBJ2-5	TRBV19	.	TRBD2	TGTGCCAGTAGCCCGACTAGCGCCCAAGAGACCCAGTACTTC	CASSPTSAQETQYF
TRBJ2-6	TRBV7-8	.	.	TGTGCCAGCAGCCTCCGACAGAGCTCTGGGGCCAACGTCCTGACTTTC	CASSLRQSSGANVLTF
TRBJ2-2	TRBV2	.	.	TGTGCCAGCAGTGACCAGCAGAGGACCGGGGAGCTGTTTTTT	CASSDQQRTGELFF
TRBJ1-5	TRBV6-6	.	TRBD1	TGTGCCAGCAGTACAGGGGTCGTTCAGCCCCAGCATTTT	CASSTGVVQPQHF
TRBJ2-7	TRBV4-2	.	TRBD2	TGTGCCAGCAGCCAAGATTGGGCTAGCGGGGCGGGGGAGCAGTACTTC	CASSQDWASGAGEQYF
TRBJ2-7	TRBV14	.	TRBD2	TGTGCCAGCAGCCAGACTAGCGGGGGGTTCTACGAGCAGTACTTC	CASSQTSGGFYEQYF
TRBJ1-5	TRBV28	.	.	TGTGCCAGCAGTTTAGTACAGATTCAGCCCCAGCATTTT	CASSLVQIQPQHF
TRBJ1-1	TRBV28	.	TRBD1	TGTGCCAGCAGGCGGGACAGGGGGCTCACTGAAGCTTTCTTT	CASRRDRGLTEAFF
TRBJ2-5	TRBV11-3	.	TRBD2	TGTGCCAGCAGCCATACTCCATGGGGAGGGGCTGGCCTGGAGACCCAGTACTTC	CASSHTPWGGAGLETQYF
TRBJ2-3	TRBV4-1	.	.	TGCGCCAGCAGCCCCCACAGGACGATGACAGATACGCAGTATTTT	CASSPHRTMTDTQYF